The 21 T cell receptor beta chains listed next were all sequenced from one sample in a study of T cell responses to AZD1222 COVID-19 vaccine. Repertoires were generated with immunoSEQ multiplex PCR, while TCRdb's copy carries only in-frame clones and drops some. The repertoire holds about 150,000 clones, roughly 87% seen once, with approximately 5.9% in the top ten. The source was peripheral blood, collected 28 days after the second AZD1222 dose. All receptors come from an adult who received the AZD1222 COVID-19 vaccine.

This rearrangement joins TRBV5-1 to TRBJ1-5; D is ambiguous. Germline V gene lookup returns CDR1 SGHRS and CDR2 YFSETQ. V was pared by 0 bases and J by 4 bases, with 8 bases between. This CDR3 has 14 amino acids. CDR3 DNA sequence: TGCGCCAGCAGCTTGGAGGGCGGAAATCAGCCCCAGCATTTT. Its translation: CASSLEGGNQPQHF.

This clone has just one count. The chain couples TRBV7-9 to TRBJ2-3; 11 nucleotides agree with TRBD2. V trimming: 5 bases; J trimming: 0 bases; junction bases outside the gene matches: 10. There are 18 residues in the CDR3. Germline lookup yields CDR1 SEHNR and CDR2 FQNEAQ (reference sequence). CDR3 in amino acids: CASSPRGSGGASTDTQYF. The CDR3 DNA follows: TGTGCCAGCAGCCCCCGAGGTAGCGGGGGGGCTAGCACAGATACGCAGTATTTT.

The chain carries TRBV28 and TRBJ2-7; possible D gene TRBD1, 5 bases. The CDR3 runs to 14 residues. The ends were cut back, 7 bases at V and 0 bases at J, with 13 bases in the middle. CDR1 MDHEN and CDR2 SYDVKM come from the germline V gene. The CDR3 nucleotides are TGTGCCAGCACCAACGGCAGGGCCTCCTACGAGCAGTACTTC. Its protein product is CASTNGRASYEQYF.

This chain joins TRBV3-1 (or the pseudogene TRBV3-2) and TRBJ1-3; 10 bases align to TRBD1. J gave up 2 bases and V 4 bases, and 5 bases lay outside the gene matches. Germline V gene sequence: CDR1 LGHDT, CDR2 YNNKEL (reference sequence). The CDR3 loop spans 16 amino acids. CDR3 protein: CASSREDRGPGNTIYF. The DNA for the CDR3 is TGTGCCAGCAGCCGAGAAGACAGGGGGCCTGGAAACACCATATATTTT.

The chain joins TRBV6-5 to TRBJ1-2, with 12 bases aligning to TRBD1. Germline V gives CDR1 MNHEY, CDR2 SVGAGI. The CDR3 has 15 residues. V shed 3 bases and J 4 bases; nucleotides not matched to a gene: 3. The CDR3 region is CASSYGDRGLYGYTF. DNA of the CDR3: TGTGCCAGCAGTTATGGGGACAGGGGGCTCTATGGCTACACCTTC.

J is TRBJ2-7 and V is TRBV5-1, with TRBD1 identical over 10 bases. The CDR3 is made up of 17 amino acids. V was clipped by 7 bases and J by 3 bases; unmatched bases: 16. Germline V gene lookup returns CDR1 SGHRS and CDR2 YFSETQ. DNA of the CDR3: TGCGCCAGCCAGAGGGGGGACAGGGGCCAACCCAGCTACGAGCAGTACTTC. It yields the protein CASQRGDRGQPSYEQYF. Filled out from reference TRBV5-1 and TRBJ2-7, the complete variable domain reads KAGVTQTPRYLIKTRGQQVTLSCSPISGHRSVSWYQQTPGQGLQFLFEYFSETQRNKGNFPGRFSGRQFSNSRSEMNVSTLELGDSALYLCASQRGDRGQPSYEQYFGPGTRLTVT.

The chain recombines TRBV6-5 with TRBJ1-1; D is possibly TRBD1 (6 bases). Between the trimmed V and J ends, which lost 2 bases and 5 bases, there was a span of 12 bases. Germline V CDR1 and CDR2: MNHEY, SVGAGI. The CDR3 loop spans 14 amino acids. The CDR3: CASSYDRGRTEAFF. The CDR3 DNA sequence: TGTGCCAGCAGTTACGACCGGGGGCGGACTGAAGCTTTCTTT.

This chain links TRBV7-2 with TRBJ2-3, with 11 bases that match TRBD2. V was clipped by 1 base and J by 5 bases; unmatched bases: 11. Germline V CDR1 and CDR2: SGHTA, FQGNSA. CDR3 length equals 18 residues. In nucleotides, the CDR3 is TGTGCCAGCAGCTTAGTGGTTAGCGGGGGGGATACCATAGATACGCAGTATTTT. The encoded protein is CASSLVVSGGDTIDTQYF.

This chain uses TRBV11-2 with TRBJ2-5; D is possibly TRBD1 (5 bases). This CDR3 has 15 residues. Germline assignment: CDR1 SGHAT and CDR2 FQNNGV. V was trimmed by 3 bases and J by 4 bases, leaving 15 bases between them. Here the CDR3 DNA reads TGTGCCAGCAGCTTTCCCGACAGACCGGGAGAGACCCAGTACTTC. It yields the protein CASSFPDRPGETQYF.

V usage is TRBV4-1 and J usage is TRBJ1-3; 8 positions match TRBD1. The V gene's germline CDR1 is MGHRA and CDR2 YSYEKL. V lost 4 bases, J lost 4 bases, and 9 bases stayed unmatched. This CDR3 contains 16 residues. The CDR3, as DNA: TGCGCCAGCAGCCCCGATACAGGGGGGACAGGAAACACCATATATTTT. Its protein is CASSPDTGGTGNTIYF.

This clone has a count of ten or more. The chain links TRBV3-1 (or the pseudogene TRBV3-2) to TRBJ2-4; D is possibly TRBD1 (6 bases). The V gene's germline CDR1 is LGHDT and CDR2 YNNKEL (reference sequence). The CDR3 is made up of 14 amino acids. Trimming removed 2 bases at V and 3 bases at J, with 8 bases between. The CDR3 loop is CASSQRTDKNIQYF. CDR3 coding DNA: TGTGCCAGCAGCCAACGGACAGACAAAAACATTCAGTACTTC.

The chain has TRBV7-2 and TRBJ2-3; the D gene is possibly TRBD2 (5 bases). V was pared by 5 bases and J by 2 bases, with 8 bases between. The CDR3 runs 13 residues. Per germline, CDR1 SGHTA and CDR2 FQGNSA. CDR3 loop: CASSPDYTDTQYF. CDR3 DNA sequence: TGTGCCAGCAGCCCCGACTACACAGATACGCAGTATTTT. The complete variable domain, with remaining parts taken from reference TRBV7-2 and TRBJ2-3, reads GAGVSQSPSNKVTEKGKDVELRCDPISGHTALYWYRQSLGQGLEFLIYFQGNSAPDKSGLPSDRFSAERTGGSVSTLTIQRTQQEDSAVYLCASSPDYTDTQYFGPGTRLTVL.

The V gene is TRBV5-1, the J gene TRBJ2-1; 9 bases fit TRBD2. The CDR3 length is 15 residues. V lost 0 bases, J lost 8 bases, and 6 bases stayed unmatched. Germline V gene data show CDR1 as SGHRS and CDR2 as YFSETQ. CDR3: CASSLVSGRGHEQFF. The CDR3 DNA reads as TGCGCCAGCAGCTTGGTTAGCGGGAGAGGGCATGAGCAGTTCTTC.

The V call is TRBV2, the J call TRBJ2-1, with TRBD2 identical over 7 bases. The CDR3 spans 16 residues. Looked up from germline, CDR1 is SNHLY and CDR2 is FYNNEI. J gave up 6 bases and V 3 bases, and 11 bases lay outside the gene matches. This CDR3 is CASSEVPLLASNEQFF. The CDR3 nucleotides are TGTGCCAGCAGTGAGGTCCCATTACTAGCGAGCAATGAGCAGTTCTTC.

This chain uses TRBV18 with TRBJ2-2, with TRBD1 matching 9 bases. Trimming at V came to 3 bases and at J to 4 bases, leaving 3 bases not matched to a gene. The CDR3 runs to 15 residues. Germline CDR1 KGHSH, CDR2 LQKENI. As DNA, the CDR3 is TGTGCCAGCTCACCTGGACAGGGGCTCACCGGGGAGCTGTTTTTT. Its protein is CASSPGQGLTGELFF.

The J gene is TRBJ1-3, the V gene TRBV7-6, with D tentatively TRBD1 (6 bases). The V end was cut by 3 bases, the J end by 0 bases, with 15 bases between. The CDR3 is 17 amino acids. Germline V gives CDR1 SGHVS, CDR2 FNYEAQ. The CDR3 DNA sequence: TGTGCCAGCAGCTTGATAGGGGGACCGGGCTCTGGAAACACCATATATTTT. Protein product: CASSLIGGPGSGNTIYF.

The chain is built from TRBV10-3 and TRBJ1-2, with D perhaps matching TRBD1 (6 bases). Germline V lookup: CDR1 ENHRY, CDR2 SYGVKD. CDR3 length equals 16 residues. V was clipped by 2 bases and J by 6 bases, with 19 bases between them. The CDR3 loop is CAISEAGGGTVNGYTF. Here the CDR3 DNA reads TGTGCCATCAGTGAGGCAGGCGGGGGCACAGTCAATGGCTACACCTTC.

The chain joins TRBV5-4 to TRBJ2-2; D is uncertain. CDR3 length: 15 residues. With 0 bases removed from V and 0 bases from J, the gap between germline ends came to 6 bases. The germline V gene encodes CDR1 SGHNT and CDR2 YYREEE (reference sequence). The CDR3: CASSLDAANTGELFF. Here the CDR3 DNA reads TGTGCCAGCAGCTTGGACGCGGCGAACACCGGGGAGCTGTTTTTT.

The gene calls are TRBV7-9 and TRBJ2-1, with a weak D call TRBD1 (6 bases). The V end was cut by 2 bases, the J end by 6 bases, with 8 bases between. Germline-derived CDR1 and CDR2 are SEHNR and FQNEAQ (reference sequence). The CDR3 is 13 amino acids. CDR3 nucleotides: TGTGCCAGCAGCTTATCAGGGGCCAATGAGCAGTTCTTC. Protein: CASSLSGANEQFF.

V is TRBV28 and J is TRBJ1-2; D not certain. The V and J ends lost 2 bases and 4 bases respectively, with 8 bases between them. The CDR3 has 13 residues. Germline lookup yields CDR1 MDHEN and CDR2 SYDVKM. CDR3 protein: CASSLQQVYGYTF. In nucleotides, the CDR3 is TGTGCCAGCAGTTTACAACAAGTCTATGGCTACACCTTC.

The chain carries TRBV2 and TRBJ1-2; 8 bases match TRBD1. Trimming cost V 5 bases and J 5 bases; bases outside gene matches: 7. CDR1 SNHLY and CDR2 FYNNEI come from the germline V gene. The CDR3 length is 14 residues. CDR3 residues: CASSKRQGLYGYTF. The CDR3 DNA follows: TGTGCCAGCAGTAAAAGACAGGGGCTATATGGCTACACCTTC.